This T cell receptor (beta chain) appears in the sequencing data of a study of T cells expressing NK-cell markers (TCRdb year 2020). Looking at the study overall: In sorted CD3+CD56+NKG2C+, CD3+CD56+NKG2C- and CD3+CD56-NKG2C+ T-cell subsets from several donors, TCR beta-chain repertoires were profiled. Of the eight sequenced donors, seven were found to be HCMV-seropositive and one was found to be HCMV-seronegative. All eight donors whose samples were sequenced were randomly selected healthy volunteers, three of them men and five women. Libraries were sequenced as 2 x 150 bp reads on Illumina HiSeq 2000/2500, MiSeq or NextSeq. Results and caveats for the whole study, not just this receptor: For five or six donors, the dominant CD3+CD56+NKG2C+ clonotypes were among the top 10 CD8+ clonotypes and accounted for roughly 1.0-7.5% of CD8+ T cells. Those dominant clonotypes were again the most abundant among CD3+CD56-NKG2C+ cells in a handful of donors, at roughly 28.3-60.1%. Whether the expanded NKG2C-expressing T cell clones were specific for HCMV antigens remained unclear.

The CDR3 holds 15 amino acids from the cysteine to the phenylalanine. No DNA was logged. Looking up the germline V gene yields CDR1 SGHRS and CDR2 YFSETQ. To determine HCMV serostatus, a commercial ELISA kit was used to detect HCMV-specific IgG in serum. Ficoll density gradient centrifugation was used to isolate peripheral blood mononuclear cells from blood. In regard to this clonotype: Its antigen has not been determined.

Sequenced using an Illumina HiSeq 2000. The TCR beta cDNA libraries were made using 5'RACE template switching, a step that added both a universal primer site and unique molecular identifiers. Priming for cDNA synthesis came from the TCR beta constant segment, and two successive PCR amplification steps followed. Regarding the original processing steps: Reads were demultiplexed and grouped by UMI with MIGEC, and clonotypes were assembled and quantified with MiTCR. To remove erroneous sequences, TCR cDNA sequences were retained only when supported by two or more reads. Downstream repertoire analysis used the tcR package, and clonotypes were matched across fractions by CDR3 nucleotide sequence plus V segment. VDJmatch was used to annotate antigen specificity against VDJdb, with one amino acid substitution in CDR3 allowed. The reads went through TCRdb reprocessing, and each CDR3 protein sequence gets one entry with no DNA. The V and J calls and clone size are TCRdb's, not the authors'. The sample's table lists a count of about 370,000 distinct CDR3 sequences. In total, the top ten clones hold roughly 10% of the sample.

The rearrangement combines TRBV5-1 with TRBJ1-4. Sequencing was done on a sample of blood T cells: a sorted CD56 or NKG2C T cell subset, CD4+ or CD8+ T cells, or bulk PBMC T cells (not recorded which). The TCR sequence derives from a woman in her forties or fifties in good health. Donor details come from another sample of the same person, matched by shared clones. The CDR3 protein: CASSLVQGGDEKLFF.